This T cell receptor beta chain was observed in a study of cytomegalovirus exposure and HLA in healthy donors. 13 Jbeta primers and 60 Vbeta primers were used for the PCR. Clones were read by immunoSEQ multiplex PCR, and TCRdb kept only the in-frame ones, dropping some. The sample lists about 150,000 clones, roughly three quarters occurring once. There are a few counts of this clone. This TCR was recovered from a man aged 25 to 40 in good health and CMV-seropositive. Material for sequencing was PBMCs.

CDR3 nucleotides: TGTGCCAGCAGCCTCCGACAGTTTAGCACAGATACGCAGTATTTT. Protein product: CASSLRQFSTDTQYF. The chain recombines TRBV9 with TRBJ2-3, with a tentative D call TRBD1 (5 bases). V was shortened by 4 bases and J by 0 bases, with 12 bases between the two germline ends. Germline-derived CDR1 and CDR2 are SGDLS and YYNGEE. This CDR3 has 15 residues.